The 28 T cell receptor beta chains in this list originate from one sample, sequenced in a study of blood T cell repertoires in COVID-19. Clones were read by immunoSEQ multiplex PCR, and TCRdb kept only the in-frame ones, dropping some. The table has hundreds of thousands of clones, approximately 90% seen once. The specimen sequenced was PBMCs or T cells enriched from blood (not recorded which). Receptors originate from a woman in her forties who had recovered from COVID-19.

V usage is TRBV19 and J usage is TRBJ2-7; D possibly corresponds to TRBD2 (6 bases). Between the trimmed V and J ends, which lost 0 bases and 2 bases, there was a span of 11 bases. Germline loops: CDR1 LNHDA, CDR2 SQIVND (reference sequence). The CDR3 spans 15 residues. Here the CDR3 reads CASSIDRGSPYEQYF. The CDR3, as DNA: TGTGCCAGTAGTATAGATCGGGGGTCCCCCTACGAGCAGTACTTC.

The chain employs TRBV7-9 and TRBJ1-5, with D maybe TRBD1 (5 bases). The ends were cut back, 5 bases at V and 0 bases at J, with 14 bases in the middle. This CDR3 has 16 amino acids. Germline V gene lookup returns CDR1 SEHNR and CDR2 FQNEAQ (reference sequence). The CDR3 DNA reads TGTGCCAGCAGCCCAGAAGGAGGGGTTAGCAATCAGCCCCAGCATTTT. Amino acids: CASSPEGGVSNQPQHF.

This sequence joins TRBV3-1 (or the pseudogene TRBV3-2) and TRBJ2-1; tentative D call: TRBD2 (6 bases). V was cut by 8 bases and J by 9 bases, with 23 bases left in between. CDR3 length: 15 residues. Germline V gene data show CDR1 as LGHDT and CDR2 as YNNKEL (reference sequence). The CDR3 spells CASHPGEIFAGEQFF. In DNA, the CDR3 is TGTGCCAGCCACCCGGGAGAGATTTTTGCAGGTGAGCAGTTCTTC.

This chain links TRBV2 with TRBJ2-2, with a possible D match to TRBD1 (6 bases). Germline values: CDR1 SNHLY, CDR2 FYNNEI. Trimming removed 7 bases at V and 7 bases at J, with 16 bases between. The CDR3 is 14 residues long. CDR3 DNA: TGTGCCAGCACTCCTATGGGGGCCAGCGGGGAGCTGTTTTTT. It codes for CASTPMGASGELFF.

The chain has TRBV12-3 or TRBV12-4 and TRBJ2-7; maybe TRBD2 (5 bases). Trimming removed 6 bases at V and 7 bases at J, with 10 bases between. The CDR3 spans 11 residues. As DNA, the CDR3 is TGTGCCAGCAGCTCTTCGGGGGAGCAGTACTTC. Encoded protein: CASSSSGEQYF.

This clone has just one count. This chain uses TRBV5-4 with TRBJ2-5, with 13 bases aligning to TRBD2. This CDR3 has 17 residues. Germline V lookup: CDR1 SGHNT, CDR2 YYREEE (reference sequence). V dropped 4 bases and J dropped 5; count of bases not matched to a gene: 11. Here the CDR3 DNA reads TGTGCCAGCAGCCTTCGGACTAGCGGGAGAGGAATGGAGACCCAGTACTTC. Translated, it gives CASSLRTSGRGMETQYF. Using reference TRBV5-4 and TRBJ2-5 for the parts outside the CDR3, the full variable domain is ETGVTQSPTHLIKTRGQQVTLRCSSQSGHNTVSWYQQALGQGPQFIFQYYREEENGRGNFPPRFSGLQFPNYSSELNVNALELDDSALYLCASSLRTSGRGMETQYFGPGTRLLVL.

This chain links TRBV9 with TRBJ2-5; 7 bases line up with TRBD2. Trimming at V came to 1 base and at J to 5 bases, leaving 14 bases not matched to a gene. The CDR3 has 17 residues. Germline lookup yields CDR1 SGDLS and CDR2 YYNGEE. In DNA form, the CDR3 reads TGTGCCAGCAGCGTAAACACGGGGGGAAGGTTTCGGGAGACCCAGTACTTC. Translating gives CASSVNTGGRFRETQYF.

In its sample, this clone was seen once. The chain has TRBV27 and TRBJ2-1; no reliable D call. Per germline, CDR1 MNHEY and CDR2 SMNVEV (reference sequence). Trimming left V 2 bases short and J 7 bases short, with 15 bases between. The CDR3 has 15 residues. The CDR3, as DNA: TGTGCCAGCAGTTTAGTAGCAACCTCGTCAAATGAGCAGTTCTTC. Its protein is CASSLVATSSNEQFF.

This clone has only a few counts. The chain uses TRBV11-2 and TRBJ2-4; maybe TRBD1 (5 bases). Trimming pared 5 bases from V and 0 bases from J, leaving 14 bases between. The germline gives CDR1 SGHAT, CDR2 FQNNGV. The length of the CDR3 is 16 residues. The CDR3 DNA is TGTGCCAGCAGCCCACGGACACTTCAAGCCAAAAACATTCAGTACTTC. Translating it yields CASSPRTLQAKNIQYF.

The chain is built from TRBV18 and TRBJ2-2; 8 nucleotides line up with TRBD1. The CDR3 covers 15 residues. V was clipped by 3 bases and J by 0 bases; unmatched bases: 0. The germline CDR1 and CDR2 sequences are KGHSH and LQKENI. The CDR3 DNA reads as TGTGCCAGCTCACCGGACAGGGCGAACACCGGGGAGCTGTTTTTT. It codes for CASSPDRANTGELFF.

The sample holds a few counts of this clone. The chain uses TRBV7-3 and TRBJ2-1, with 7 positions matching TRBD1. Germline V gene lookup returns CDR1 SGHTA and CDR2 FQGTGA. CDR3 length: 16 residues. Germline trimming cut 4 bases from V and 0 bases from J; bases unmatched to any gene: 6. The CDR3 region is CASSYRGGSSYNEQFF. The CDR3 DNA reads as TGTGCCAGCAGCTACAGAGGGGGCAGCTCCTACAATGAGCAGTTCTTC.

J is TRBJ2-1 and V is TRBV19, with D hard to call. V gave up 4 bases and J gave up 6 bases, with 7 bases separating them. The CDR3 runs 12 residues. CDR1 and CDR2 from the germline V gene are LNHDA and SQIVND (reference sequence). The CDR3 is CASSSSRNEQFF. In nucleotides, the CDR3 is TGTGCCAGTAGTAGCAGTCGCAATGAGCAGTTCTTC.

Only one count was recorded for this clone. V usage is TRBV11-2 and J usage is TRBJ2-7; 11 nucleotides agree with TRBD2. The V and J ends lost 4 bases and 3 bases, in that order; junction bases with no gene match: 2. The CDR3 loop spans 14 amino acids. CDR1 and CDR2 from the germline V gene are SGHAT and FQNNGV. The CDR3 loop is CASSSLAGGYEQYF. The CDR3 bases are TGTGCCAGCAGCTCCCTAGCGGGAGGCTACGAGCAGTACTTC.

This chain links TRBV19 with TRBJ1-2, with TRBD1 matching 12 bases. Germline V gene sequence: CDR1 LNHDA, CDR2 SQIVND (reference sequence). The CDR3 consists of 14 residues. V gave up 6 bases and J gave up 4 bases; unmatched junction bases: 3. The DNA of the CDR3 is TGTGCCAGTAGAGGGACAGGGGGCCTCTATGGCTACACCTTC. Translated: CASRGTGGLYGYTF.

The gene calls are TRBV27 and TRBJ2-7; the match to TRBD2 covers 7 bases. V was clipped by 6 bases and J by 5 bases; unmatched bases: 7. Germline V gene data show CDR1 as MNHEY and CDR2 as SMNVEV (reference sequence). CDR3 size: 13 residues. For the CDR3, the DNA is TGTGCCAGCAGGGAGCGCGGGAGCCACGAGCAGTACTTC. Amino acid sequence: CASRERGSHEQYF.

V and J are TRBV18 and TRBJ2-3, with 12 bases lining up with TRBD2. Trimming removed 5 bases from V and 4 bases from J; junction bases left unmatched: 7. Germline V gene sequence: CDR1 KGHSH, CDR2 LQKENI. The CDR3 runs to 16 residues. The DNA of the CDR3 is TGTGCCAGCTCATCCCTAGCGGGAGGGGCCTCAGATACGCAGTATTTT. Its translation is CASSSLAGGASDTQYF.

CDR3 DNA: TGTGCCAGCAGCTTAAGGGGGACTAGCCCCTGGGAGACCCAGTACTTC. Translated, it gives CASSLRGTSPWETQYF. V is TRBV11-2 and J is TRBJ2-5, with 9 bases fitting TRBD2. This CDR3 spans 16 amino acids. The junction had 9 bases not matched to a gene; V was cut back by 2 bases and J by 5 bases. The germline V gene encodes CDR1 SGHAT and CDR2 FQNNGV. Filled out from reference TRBV11-2 and TRBJ2-5, the complete variable domain reads EAGVAQSPRYKIIEKRQSVAFWCNPISGHATLYWYQQILGQGPKLLIQFQNNGVVDDSQLPKDRFSAERLKGVDSTLKIQPAKLEDSAVYLCASSLRGTSPWETQYFGPGTRLLVL.

CDR3 sequence reads: CASSSGQGWNYGYTF. The CDR3 DNA sequence: TGTGCCAGCAGTTCCGGACAGGGGTGGAACTATGGCTACACCTTC. The gene calls are TRBV28 and TRBJ1-2; TRBD1 agrees at 9 bases. The germline V gene encodes CDR1 MDHEN and CDR2 SYDVKM. Losses at the gene ends were 4 bases for V and 2 bases for J; bases not matched to a gene: 5. The CDR3 consists of 15 residues.

The V call is TRBV7-2, the J call TRBJ2-7, with a weak D call TRBD1 (5 bases). This CDR3 comprises 15 residues. Germline V gene data show CDR1 as SGHTA and CDR2 as FQGNSA. Trimming left V 1 base short and J 1 base short, with 11 bases between. The CDR3 loop is CASSLDGAGSYEQYF. The CDR3, as DNA: TGTGCCAGCAGCTTAGATGGGGCCGGATCCTACGAGCAGTACTTC.

The J gene is TRBJ2-3, the V gene TRBV9; D perhaps matches TRBD1 (5 bases). The germline CDR1 and CDR2 sequences are SGDLS and YYNGEE. V shed 4 bases and J shed 6 bases, with 21 bases lying between them. This CDR3 region has 16 residues. The CDR3 reads CASSPRAGSTADTQYF. CDR3 DNA: TGTGCCAGCAGCCCCCGGGCAGGGTCCACTGCGGATACGCAGTATTTT.

The chain couples TRBV2 to TRBJ1-1, with TRBD1 matching over 8 bases. The CDR3 runs 15 residues. Per the germline V gene, CDR1 is SNHLY and CDR2 is FYNNEI. With V trimmed by 6 bases and J by 1 base, 7 bases remained unmatched. The CDR3 DNA follows: TGTGCCAGCAGGATACACAGGGGGAAGAACACTGAAGCTTTCTTT. As protein: CASRIHRGKNTEAFF.

The chain joins TRBV7-8 to TRBJ1-3, with D possibly being TRBD1 (5 bases). CDR1 and CDR2 from the germline V gene are SGHVS and FQNEAQ. The ends were cut back, 1 base at V and 2 bases at J, with 9 bases in the middle. There are 15 residues in the CDR3. In DNA form, the CDR3 reads TGTGCCAGCAGCTTAGGCAGGGTTGCTGGAAACACCATATATTTT. This translates into CASSLGRVAGNTIYF. The entire variable domain, with the rest obtained from reference TRBV7-8 and TRBJ1-3, is as follows: GAGVSQSPRYKVAKRGQDVALRCDPISGHVSLFWYQQALGQGPEFLTYFQNEAQLDKSGLPSDRFFAERPEGSVSTLKIQRTQQEDSAVYLCASSLGRVAGNTIYFGEGSWLTVV.

The rearrangement joins TRBV24-1 to TRBJ2-3; D is perhaps TRBD1 (6 bases). Germline V gives CDR1 KGHDR, CDR2 SFDVKD. The CDR3 is made up of 13 amino acids. With 9 bases removed from V and 0 bases from J, the gap between germline ends came to 9 bases. The CDR3 coding sequence is TGTGCCACCGAAGGGGGTAGCACAGATACGCAGTATTTT. As protein: CATEGGSTDTQYF.

This chain connects TRBV2 to TRBJ2-5, with 10 bases matching TRBD2. Germline trimming cut 4 bases from V and 5 bases from J; bases unmatched to any gene: 7. The CDR3 is made up of 15 amino acids. Germline V gives CDR1 SNHLY, CDR2 FYNNEI. The CDR3: CASSASSGGWETQYF. Here the CDR3 DNA reads TGTGCCAGCAGTGCGAGTAGCGGGGGGTGGGAGACCCAGTACTTC.

J is TRBJ1-5 and V is TRBV9; 7 bases are a match to TRBD1. Germline loops: CDR1 SGDLS, CDR2 YYNGEE. The CDR3 loop spans 14 amino acids. The V gene end was trimmed by 7 bases and the J gene end by 1 base; junction bases not matched to a gene: 5. CDR3 residues: CASGAGGSNQPQHF. The CDR3 nucleotides read TGTGCCAGCGGAGCAGGGGGGAGCAATCAGCCCCAGCATTTT.

This clone came up once. The chain couples TRBV4-1 to TRBJ2-5; a possible D gene is TRBD2 (5 bases). The CDR3 totals 15 residues. V lost 0 bases to trimming and J lost 2 bases, with 10 bases between them. Per germline, CDR1 MGHRA and CDR2 YSYEKL. The CDR3 region has the DNA TGCGCCAGCAGCCAAGATAGGAGGATTCAAGAGACCCAGTACTTC. Amino acid sequence: CASSQDRRIQETQYF.

The chain combines TRBV5-1 with TRBJ2-7, with TRBD2 identical over 10 bases. The J segment lost 3 bases and the V segment lost 0 bases, leaving 3 bases of the junction unmatched. Per germline, CDR1 SGHRS and CDR2 YFSETQ. This CDR3 region has 15 residues. The CDR3 DNA reads as TGCGCCAGCAGCTTGGAGGGGACTAGCGTCTACGAGCAGTACTTC. Its translation: CASSLEGTSVYEQYF. Variable domain in full (rest from reference TRBV5-1 and TRBJ2-7): KAGVTQTPRYLIKTRGQQVTLSCSPISGHRSVSWYQQTPGQGLQFLFEYFSETQRNKGNFPGRFSGRQFSNSRSEMNVSTLELGDSALYLCASSLEGTSVYEQYFGPGTRLTVT.

The chain uses TRBV11-2 and TRBJ2-2; TRBD1 might be the D (5 bases). The CDR3 runs 13 residues. CDR1 is SGHAT and CDR2 is FQNNGV in the germline V gene. V lost 3 bases to trimming and J lost 3 bases, with 5 bases between them. This chain's CDR3 is CASSFRDTGELFF. CDR3 sequence (DNA): TGTGCCAGCAGCTTCAGGGACACCGGGGAGCTGTTTTTT.